This T cell receptor beta chain was observed in a study of shared clonotypes between healthy human individuals. The CDR3 sequence is 13 residues long. V gave up 6 bases and J gave up 6 bases, with 15 bases separating them. Germline lookup yields CDR1 MDHEN and CDR2 SYDVKM. Methods used by the authors: Junction-only immunoSEQ data arrived without quality scores, meaning filtering differed. Data came from immunoSEQ multiplex PCR; TCRdb stores just in-frame clones and leaves some out. The DNA gave D and trimming, while V, J and clone size come from that table. The repertoire holds about 690,000 clones, with about nine tenths as singletons.

This chain connects TRBV28 to TRBJ2-7; possibly TRBD2 for D (5 bases). The source material was memory CD8+ T cells from PBMCs. The subset denotes: CD45RO+ cells pooled with CCR7-negative TemRA cells. The sequence derives from a man between 18 and 29 years old in good health. Some clones in this sample may be carry-over from other donors' samples. CDR3 sequence (DNA): TGTGCCAGCAGCCTCGGAGGATGGGGCGAGCAGTACTTC. Translated, it gives CASSLGGWGEQYF.